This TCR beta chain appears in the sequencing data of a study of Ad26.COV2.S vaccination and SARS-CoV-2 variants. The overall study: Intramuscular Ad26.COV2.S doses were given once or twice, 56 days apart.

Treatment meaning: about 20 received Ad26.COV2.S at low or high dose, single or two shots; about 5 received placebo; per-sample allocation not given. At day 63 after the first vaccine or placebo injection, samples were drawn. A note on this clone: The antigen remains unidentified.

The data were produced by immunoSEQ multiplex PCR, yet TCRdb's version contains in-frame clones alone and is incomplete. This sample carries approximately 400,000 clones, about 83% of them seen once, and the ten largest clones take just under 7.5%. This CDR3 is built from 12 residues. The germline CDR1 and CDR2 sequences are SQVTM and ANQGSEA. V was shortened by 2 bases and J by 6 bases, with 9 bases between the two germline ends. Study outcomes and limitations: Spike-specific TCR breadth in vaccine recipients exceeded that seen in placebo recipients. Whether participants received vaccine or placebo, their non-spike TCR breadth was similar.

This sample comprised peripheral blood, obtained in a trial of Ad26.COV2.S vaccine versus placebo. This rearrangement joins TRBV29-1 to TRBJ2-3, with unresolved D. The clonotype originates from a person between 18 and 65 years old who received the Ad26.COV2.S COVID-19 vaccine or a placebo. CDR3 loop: CSVEPFLDTQYF. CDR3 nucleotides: TGCAGCGTTGAACCTTTTCTGGATACGCAGTATTTT.